This entry lists 24 T cell receptor beta chains sequenced from one sample in a study of neurological immune-mediated disorders. Using its own MiXCR run on the 5' RACE reads, TCRdb lists one record per CDR3 protein. This table has some 16,000 distinct CDR3 sequences, about 20% appearing once. The specimen sequenced was PBMCs. These receptors were taken from a man aged 50-59 years in good health.

This clonotype has at least ten counts. This sequence joins TRBV7-2 and TRBJ2-4, with 9 bases fitting TRBD2. There are 15 residues in the CDR3. The V gene end was trimmed by 1 base and the J gene end by 7 bases; junction bases not matched to a gene: 5. Germline CDR1 is SGHTA and CDR2 is FQGNSA. DNA of the CDR3: TGTGCCAGCAGCTTAGATGCGGGAGGGATTAACATTCAGTACTTC. Its translation is CASSLDAGGINIQYF. The entire variable domain, with the rest obtained from reference TRBV7-2 and TRBJ2-4, is as follows: GAGVSQSPSNKVTEKGKDVELRCDPISGHTALYWYRQSLGQGLEFLIYFQGNSAPDKSGLPSDRFSAERTGGSVSTLTIQRTQQEDSAVYLCASSLDAGGINIQYFGAGTRLSVL.

There are many counts of this clonotype. V is TRBV20-1 and J is TRBJ2-5; maybe TRBD2 (5 bases). This CDR3 spans 13 amino acids. Germline loops: CDR1 DFQATT, CDR2 SNEGSKA (reference sequence). V lost 3 bases and J 0 bases, leaving 8 bases between the germline ends. The CDR3 loop reads CSARADYQETQYF. The CDR3 DNA reads TGCAGTGCTAGGGCGGACTACCAAGAGACCCAGTACTTC.

J is TRBJ2-3 and V is TRBV28; 8 nucleotides agree with TRBD2. The CDR3 extends over 15 amino acids. Per germline, CDR1 MDHEN and CDR2 SYDVKM. With 6 bases clipped from V and 5 bases from J, the junction kept 10 bases outside the gene matches. The CDR3 nucleotides are TGTGCCAGCAGAGGGGCGGGAGGCCGTATAGATACGCAGTATTTT. Translation gives CASRGAGGRIDTQYF. Together with reference TRBV28 and TRBJ2-3, the CDR3 gives the full variable domain: DVKVTQSSRYLVKRTGEKVFLECVQDMDHENMFWYRQDPGLGLRLIYFSYDVKMKEKGDIPEGYSVSREKKERFSLILESASTNQTSMYLCASRGAGGRIDTQYFGPGTRLTVL.

The chain uses TRBV11-2 and TRBJ2-1, with 11 bases identical to TRBD2. Trimming at V came to 5 bases and at J to 0 bases, leaving 6 bases not matched to a gene. Germline CDR1 reads SGHAT; CDR2 reads FQNNGV. The CDR3 has 17 residues. The CDR3 sequence is CASSPGLAASSYNEQFF. CDR3 DNA sequence: TGTGCCAGCAGCCCGGGACTAGCGGCTAGCTCCTACAATGAGCAGTTCTTC.

Relative to its sample, this clonotype is medium-sized (0.01 to 0.1%). The chain uses TRBV28 and TRBJ2-3, with D hard to call. The germline CDR1 and CDR2 sequences are MDHEN and SYDVKM. V was shortened by 2 bases and J by 2 bases, with 8 bases between the two germline ends. The CDR3 is 14 amino acids. The CDR3 sequence is CASSLNLDTDTQYF. In DNA, the CDR3 is TGTGCCAGCAGTTTAAATCTTGACACAGATACGCAGTATTTT.

The V and J genes are TRBV7-3 and TRBJ2-3; 10 bases agree with TRBD2. The germline CDR1 and CDR2 sequences are SGHTA and FQGTGA. This CDR3 has 16 amino acids. Trimming at V came to 2 bases and at J to 7 bases, leaving 9 bases not matched to a gene. CDR3 nucleotides: TGTGCCAGCAGCTTACTAGCGGGAGCTAGCACGAATACGCAGTATTTT. It translates to CASSLLAGASTNTQYF.

This clonotype was picked up many times. The V gene is TRBV4-2, the J gene TRBJ2-5; possibly TRBD1 for D (5 bases). Germline lookup yields CDR1 LGHNA and CDR2 YNFKEQ. V was cut by 0 bases and J by 3 bases, with 11 bases left in between. The CDR3 sequence is 15 residues long. In nucleotides, the CDR3 is TGTGCCAGCAGCCAAGATAGGCCAGGGAAAGAGACCCAGTACTTC. Residues: CASSQDRPGKETQYF.

Ten or more counts support this clonotype. J is TRBJ2-7 and V is TRBV5-1; D call uncertain. Trimming removed 4 bases at V and 5 bases at J, with 13 bases between. In germline, CDR1 is SGHRS, CDR2 YFSETQ. This CDR3 comprises 13 residues. CDR3 DNA: TGCGCCAGCAGCGCCGGGTTTACCGACGAGCAGTACTTC. This encodes CASSAGFTDEQYF.

This clonotype has a count of ten or more. The CDR3 DNA reads as TGCGCCAGCAGCCAAGGAATAGTATGGCGGGAGGACCGGAAAGATACGCAGTATTTT. This encodes CASSQGIVWREDRKDTQYF. This rearrangement joins TRBV4-3 to TRBJ2-3; 8 positions match TRBD2. V trimming: 1 base; J trimming: 5 bases; junction bases outside the gene matches: 17. The CDR3 spans 19 residues. In germline, CDR1 is LGHNA, CDR2 YSLEER.

This clonotype was found many times. V gene TRBV27 combines with J gene TRBJ1-6, with D possibly TRBD1 on 6 matching bases. Trimming took 6 bases from V and 0 from J, leaving 9 bases between them. The CDR3 runs to 15 residues. Germline-derived CDR1 and CDR2 are MNHEY and SMNVEV (reference sequence). CDR3 sequence reads: CASRLQGSYNSPLHF. Here the CDR3 DNA reads TGTGCCAGCAGACTACAGGGCTCCTATAATTCACCCCTCCACTTT.

This CDR3 is CSARDQTLETQYF. DNA of the CDR3: TGCAGTGCTAGAGATCAGACTTTAGAGACCCAGTACTTC. The chain couples TRBV20-1 to TRBJ2-5; no definite D call. The V gene's germline CDR1 is DFQATT and CDR2 SNEGSKA (reference sequence). Trimming shortened V by 0 bases and J by 4 bases, and 9 bases separated the two germline ends. This CDR3 has 13 residues.

This clonotype occurred many times. The V call is TRBV28, the J call TRBJ2-7; D is unresolved. Germline CDR1 MDHEN, CDR2 SYDVKM. With 3 bases removed from V and 0 bases from J, the gap between germline ends came to 6 bases. CDR3 length equals 13 residues. The CDR3 nucleotides read TGTGCCAGCAGTTTTGTGGGCTCCTACGAGCAGTACTTC. It yields the protein CASSFVGSYEQYF. Full variable domain (rest looked up from reference TRBV28 and TRBJ2-7): DVKVTQSSRYLVKRTGEKVFLECVQDMDHENMFWYRQDPGLGLRLIYFSYDVKMKEKGDIPEGYSVSREKKERFSLILESASTNQTSMYLCASSFVGSYEQYFGPGTRLTVT.

This clonotype appeared many times. V gene TRBV2 combines with J gene TRBJ2-3; TRBD1 agrees at 9 bases. Germline values: CDR1 SNHLY, CDR2 FYNNEI. V dropped 6 bases and J dropped 3; count of bases not matched to a gene: 7. This CDR3 has 15 amino acids. The CDR3 is CASREYGTGTDTQYF. CDR3 coding DNA: TGTGCCAGCAGGGAGTATGGGACAGGGACAGATACGCAGTATTTT.

This sequence joins TRBV11-2 and TRBJ2-7, with D perhaps TRBD2 (5 bases). Trimming took off 5 bases at V and 3 bases at J, with 17 bases between the two ends. The length of the CDR3 is 15 residues. Germline CDR1 SGHAT, CDR2 FQNNGV. The CDR3 DNA reads as TGTGCCAGCAGCCTTACGCCCGGGATTGACTACGAGCAGTACTTC. Translation: CASSLTPGIDYEQYF.

This clonotype appeared many times. This sequence joins TRBV20-1 and TRBJ1-3; no definite D call. Germline CDR1 and CDR2: DFQATT and SNEGSKA (reference sequence). The V and J ends lost 3 bases and 0 bases respectively, with 12 bases between them. The CDR3 has 15 residues. CDR3 protein: CSARGPGPSGNTIYF. The CDR3 DNA reads as TGCAGTGCTAGGGGCCCGGGTCCCTCTGGAAACACCATATATTTT.

This clonotype is judged medium-sized. The genes are TRBV20-1 and TRBJ2-7; 8 bases are shared with TRBD1. V shed 0 bases and J 6 bases; nucleotides not matched to a gene: 7. This CDR3 region has 14 residues. Per the germline V gene, CDR1 is DFQATT and CDR2 is SNEGSKA (reference sequence). This CDR3 is CSAREPTGVGEQYF. The CDR3 coding sequence is TGCAGTGCTAGAGAACCGACAGGGGTTGGCGAGCAGTACTTC.

The chain couples TRBV10-3 to TRBJ2-5, with a weak D call TRBD1 (5 bases). CDR3 length equals 13 residues. Trimming removed 3 bases at V and 5 bases at J, with 10 bases between. The germline V gene encodes CDR1 ENHRY and CDR2 SYGVKD. The CDR3 protein is CAISEGDWETQYF. For the CDR3, the DNA is TGTGCCATCAGTGAAGGGGATTGGGAGACCCAGTACTTC.

This clonotype is judged medium-sized (0.01 to 0.1%). The chain links TRBV15 to TRBJ1-3, with D uncertain. Germline-derived CDR1 and CDR2 are LNHNV and YYDKDF (reference sequence). Trimming cost V 4 bases and J 3 bases, with 13 bases left between them. The CDR3 loop spans 15 amino acids. CDR3 sequence: CATSTRSDGGNTIYF. CDR3 bases: TGTGCCACCAGCACCCGCAGTGACGGTGGAAACACCATATATTTT.

This clonotype came up many times. The chain couples TRBV11-2 to TRBJ2-3; perhaps TRBD2 as D (5 bases). From germline, CDR1 is SGHAT and CDR2 FQNNGV. The CDR3 has 11 amino acids. The V end lost 11 bases, the J end lost 9 bases, and 15 bases lay between the germline ends. In DNA form, the CDR3 reads TGTGCCGGCCTTAGGACGGGAACGCAGTATTTT. Its protein product is CAGLRTGTQYF.

This clonotype is classed as medium-sized. V and J are TRBV20-1 and TRBJ1-3; tentatively, D is TRBD1 (5 bases). The CDR3 has 13 amino acids. In germline, CDR1 is DFQATT, CDR2 SNEGSKA (reference sequence). The V end lost 6 bases, the J end lost 2 bases, and 11 bases lay between the germline ends. CDR3: CSAQGGPGNTIYF. The CDR3 DNA sequence: TGCAGTGCCCAGGGAGGTCCTGGAAACACCATATATTTT.

The sample holds many counts of this clonotype. The V call is TRBV3-1, the J call TRBJ2-7; 7 nucleotides line up with TRBD1. Germline lookup yields CDR1 LGHDT and CDR2 YNNKEL (reference sequence). CDR3 length: 14 residues. The V segment lost 3 bases and the J segment 5 bases; nucleotides outside the gene matches: 7. CDR3 in DNA: TGTGCCAGCAGCCATTCCGATAGGGGGCACGAGCAGTACTTC. It encodes CASSHSDRGHEQYF.

V is TRBV20-1 and J is TRBJ2-2; 8 bases match TRBD1. This CDR3 has 15 residues. Germline V gene lookup returns CDR1 DFQATT and CDR2 SNEGSKA (reference sequence). The junction had 4 bases not matched to a gene; V was cut back by 0 bases and J by 4 bases. The CDR3 sequence: CSARETGVSTGELFF. The CDR3 DNA is TGCAGTGCTAGAGAGACAGGGGTCAGCACCGGGGAGCTGTTTTTT.

This clonotype came up many times. The V call is TRBV7-8, the J call TRBJ1-5; weak D call: TRBD1 (5 bases). The CDR3 is 15 amino acids. V lost 3 bases, J lost 5 bases, and 14 bases lay in between. CDR1 SGHVS and CDR2 FQNEAQ come from the germline V gene. Here the CDR3 reads CASSLVRGRDQPQHF. CDR3 DNA: TGTGCCAGCAGCTTGGTAAGGGGCCGCGATCAGCCCCAGCATTTT.

The gene calls are TRBV20-1 and TRBJ2-7; TRBD1 or TRBD2 may be the D gene (6 bases each). CDR3 length: 15 residues. Per the germline V gene, CDR1 is DFQATT and CDR2 is SNEGSKA (reference sequence). V lost 0 bases and J lost 7, with 19 bases in between. The CDR3 DNA follows: TGCAGTGCTAGAGATCCAGCGGGTCAGGGGAGGGAGCAGTACTTC. It encodes CSARDPAGQGREQYF.